Detailed here is one T cell receptor (beta chain). The antigen is not known. This entry belongs to a study of cytomegalovirus exposure and HLA in healthy donors. From germline, CDR1 is LNHDA and CDR2 SQIVND (reference sequence). The CDR3 extends over 14 amino acids. V dropped 5 bases and J dropped 3 bases, with 11 bases sitting between them. The primer mix had 60 Vbeta and 13 Jbeta primers. Clones were sequenced by immunoSEQ multiplex PCR, and TCRdb holds only the in-frame ones, with some missing. Among roughly 90,000 clones listed, 70% to 85% were seen once. Study-level points and caveats: Several top significant clusters appeared, in a later analysis, to be linked to common viral pathogens.

This sequence originates from a man younger than 40 in good health and CMV-seropositive. Sequencing was performed on PBMCs. The chain uses TRBV19 and TRBJ1-5, with D perhaps TRBD1 (5 bases). The CDR3 DNA is TGTGCCAGTAGTTGGGCAGGGTTCAATCAGCCCCAGCATTTT. Residues: CASSWAGFNQPQHF.